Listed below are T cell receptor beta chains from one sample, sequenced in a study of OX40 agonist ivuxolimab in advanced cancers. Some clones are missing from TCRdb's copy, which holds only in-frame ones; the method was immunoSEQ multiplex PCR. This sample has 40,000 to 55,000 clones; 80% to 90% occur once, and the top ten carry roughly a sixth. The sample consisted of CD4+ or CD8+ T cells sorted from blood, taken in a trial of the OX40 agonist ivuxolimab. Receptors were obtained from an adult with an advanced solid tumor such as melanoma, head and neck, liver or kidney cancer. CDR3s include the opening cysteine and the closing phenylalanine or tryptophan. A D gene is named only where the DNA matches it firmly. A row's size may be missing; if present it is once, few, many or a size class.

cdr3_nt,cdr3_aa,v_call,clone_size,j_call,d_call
TGTGCCAGCAGCTTGGCAAACAATGAGCAGTTCTTC,CASSLANNEQFF,TRBV5-6,.,TRBJ2-1,.
TGTGCCAGCAGAGGACAGGGGAAAGGCGAGCAGTACTTC,CASRGQGKGEQYF,TRBV13,.,TRBJ2-7,TRBD1
TGTGCCCTGGAGGGATTCACCGGGGAGCTGTTTTTT,CALEGFTGELFF,TRBV19,.,TRBJ2-2,.
TGTGCCAGCAGTTACTCAAGCGGGGGCTACAATGAGCAGTTCTTC,CASSYSSGGYNEQFF,TRBV10-3,.,TRBJ2-1,TRBD2
TGTGCCAGCAGCGCAGCTGGGGGGCCGGGGGACAATGAGCAGTTCTTC,CASSAAGGPGDNEQFF,TRBV14,.,TRBJ2-1,.
TGTGCCAGCAGTTACTCAGGGGATTCGAGCTATGGCTACACCTTC,CASSYSGDSSYGYTF,TRBV6-5,.,TRBJ1-2,.
TGTGCCAGCAGCTTATGGGCAGGGGACGGCTACACCTTC,CASSLWAGDGYTF,TRBV7-8,.,TRBJ1-2,.
TGTGCCAGCAGTGAAGGACAGGGAAGGAGTCAGCCCCAGCATTTT,CASSEGQGRSQPQHF,TRBV6-1,.,TRBJ1-5,TRBD1
TGTGCCAGCAGTCAAATTCACGACAGGGCGGAAAACATTCAGTACTTC,CASSQIHDRAENIQYF,TRBV27,.,TRBJ2-4,TRBD1
TGTGCCAGCAGATTAGGACTAATTAACCTGGAGACCCAGTACTTC,CASRLGLINLETQYF,TRBV6-5,once,TRBJ2-5,.
TGTGCCAGCACTCAGCAGACTGAAGCTTTCTTT,CASTQQTEAFF,TRBV28,.,TRBJ1-1,.
TGCAGCGCCCTTGTAGTCGGCACTGAAGCTTTCTTT,CSALVVGTEAFF,TRBV29-1,.,TRBJ1-1,.
TGTGCCAGCAGCTTAGAGGTAGCGGGAGGCTCCTACGAGCAGTACTTC,CASSLEVAGGSYEQYF,TRBV11-2,.,TRBJ2-7,TRBD2
TGTGCCAGCAGTGAATTAGCGGGGTACCAAGAGACCCAGTACTTC,CASSELAGYQETQYF,TRBV6-1,.,TRBJ2-5,TRBD2
TGTGCCAGCAGGGTCGGGACAGGGCTCTACGAGCAGTACTTC,CASRVGTGLYEQYF,TRBV6-5,few,TRBJ2-7,TRBD1
TGTGCCAGCAGGGGACTAGCGGGATCCCAAGAGACCCAGTACTTC,CASRGLAGSQETQYF,TRBV2,.,TRBJ2-5,TRBD2
TGTGCCAGCAGCTCGCCTAACTCACATGGGGGAGGCCCTCCCTACGAGCAGTACTTC,CASSSPNSHGGGPPYEQYF,TRBV7-9,.,TRBJ2-7,.
TGTGCTACCGGGACCAAAGTTTACGAGCAGTACTTC,CATGTKVYEQYF,TRBV12-5,.,TRBJ2-7,.
TGCAGCGTCCTCCTGGGACAGGGGGCGCGTGGCTACACCTTC,CSVLLGQGARGYTF,TRBV29-1,.,TRBJ1-2,TRBD1
TGTGCCAGCAGCCCGCGGGGCGGGAGAGGTTACGAGCAGTACTTC,CASSPRGGRGYEQYF,TRBV7-2,.,TRBJ2-7,TRBD2
TGTGCCTGGACAGGTCAAGCGGGACTAGCGGTCTACAATGAGCAGTTCTTC,CAWTGQAGLAVYNEQFF,TRBV30,.,TRBJ2-1,TRBD2
TGTGCCATCAGTGAGTACCGGTACAGGGATAGCACTGAAGCTTTCTTT,CAISEYRYRDSTEAFF,TRBV10-3,.,TRBJ1-1,.
TGTGCCAGCAGTGCGCGGCGGGGTAGCACTGAAGCTTTCTTT,CASSARRGSTEAFF,TRBV6-1,.,TRBJ1-1,.
TGTGCCAGCAGCTTACCCCCCAGACAGGGAGGCTATGGCTACACCTTC,CASSLPPRQGGYGYTF,TRBV7-9,once,TRBJ1-2,TRBD1
TGCGCCAGCAGCTTGTTAGGGGGCCTTAAAGAGACCCAGTACTTC,CASSLLGGLKETQYF,TRBV5-1,.,TRBJ2-5,TRBD1
TGTGCCAGCTCACCAATTGACAGGGGTAGCTATGGCTACACCTTC,CASSPIDRGSYGYTF,TRBV18,.,TRBJ1-2,TRBD1
TGTGCCATCTCCATTCCGGACAGGGTGGATGGCTACACCTTC,CAISIPDRVDGYTF,TRBV7-9,.,TRBJ1-2,TRBD1
TGTGCCACCAGCAGAGACAGGAAAGCCTACGAGCAGTACTTC,CATSRDRKAYEQYF,TRBV15,.,TRBJ2-7,.
TGTGCCACCAGCAGAGAGGGTATGGGCAGGGACTCGGATACGCAGTATTTT,CATSREGMGRDSDTQYF,TRBV15,.,TRBJ2-3,.
TGTGCCAGCAGTGAAAATTCACCCCTCCACTTT,CASSENSPLHF,TRBV6-1,.,TRBJ1-6,.
TGTGCCAGCAGTTTTCCCGGGACCTACAATGAGCAGTTCTTC,CASSFPGTYNEQFF,TRBV27,.,TRBJ2-1,.
TGCGCCAGCAGCTCGGAGCTGGGACAGTTCGCTGGGGCCAACGTCCTGACTTTC,CASSSELGQFAGANVLTF,TRBV5-1,.,TRBJ2-6,TRBD1
TGCGCCAGCAGCCCCATGGCCCTTCAAGAGACCCAGTACTTC,CASSPMALQETQYF,TRBV4-1,.,TRBJ2-5,.
TGTGCCAGCAGCCAAGGTACTGAGCAGTTCTTC,CASSQGTEQFF,TRBV7-9,once,TRBJ2-1,.
TGTGCCAGCGGACTCGGAAAGAGCTACGAGCAGTACTTC,CASGLGKSYEQYF,TRBV2,.,TRBJ2-7,.
TGTGCCAGCAGACATCCGGCCGAGCCGGGTTCACCCCTCCACTTT,CASRHPAEPGSPLHF,TRBV7-9,.,TRBJ1-6,.
TGTGCCAGCAGTGACGGGGGACTTAATTCACCCCTCCACTTT,CASSDGGLNSPLHF,TRBV6-1,.,TRBJ1-6,.
TGTGCCATCAGTGACTTGGGGGGGACTGAAGCTTTCTTT,CAISDLGGTEAFF,TRBV10-3,.,TRBJ1-1,.
TGTGCCAGCGATACAGGGGACACCGGGGAGCTGTTTTTT,CASDTGDTGELFF,TRBV13,.,TRBJ2-2,TRBD1
TGTGCCAGCAGCTCACAACGCGAACAGGGATACACTGAAGCTTTCTTT,CASSSQREQGYTEAFF,TRBV5-4,.,TRBJ1-1,.
TGTGCCTGGAGTCCAGACTTCGCCACAGATACGCAGTATTTT,CAWSPDFATDTQYF,TRBV30,once,TRBJ2-3,.
TGTGCCAGCAGTTTATCGCAGGGGACTGAGCAGTTCTTC,CASSLSQGTEQFF,TRBV27,.,TRBJ2-1,.
TGCGCCAGCAGCTTGAACGGGGGACAGGGTTCTCAGCCCCAGCATTTT,CASSLNGGQGSQPQHF,TRBV5-1,.,TRBJ1-5,TRBD1
TGCAGCGCCCCTGAGGGACAGCTCTACAATGAGCAGTTCTTC,CSAPEGQLYNEQFF,TRBV29-1,.,TRBJ2-1,TRBD1
TGTGCCAGTAGGGGGGGACAGACCTACGAGCAGTACTTC,CASRGGQTYEQYF,TRBV19,.,TRBJ2-7,.
TGCGCCAGCAGCCGGGCTGATAGCTCCTACAATGAGCAGTTCTTC,CASSRADSSYNEQFF,TRBV5-1,.,TRBJ2-1,.
TGTGCCAGCAGTGTACCGAACACTGAAGCTTTCTTT,CASSVPNTEAFF,TRBV2,.,TRBJ1-1,.
TGTGCCAGCAGGGAAGAAACAGGGTTGGGCGACGAGCAGTACTTC,CASREETGLGDEQYF,TRBV9,.,TRBJ2-7,.
TGTGCCAGCAGTACCCGGACGGGGGCTTTCTTT,CASSTRTGAFF,TRBV6-5,.,TRBJ1-1,.
TGTGCCAGCATAGGTCGTACTGAAGCTTTCTTT,CASIGRTEAFF,TRBV2,.,TRBJ1-1,.
TGTGCCAGCAGCTCTGGGACAGGGGAATTCTACGAGCAGTACTTC,CASSSGTGEFYEQYF,TRBV7-9,.,TRBJ2-7,TRBD1
TGTGCCAGCAGCAAAGTACTTCTGGGGGATGGCTACACCTTC,CASSKVLLGDGYTF,TRBV5-5,.,TRBJ1-2,.
TGTGCCAGCAGCTTGGGACTAGCGGTTACCTACGAGCAGTACTTC,CASSLGLAVTYEQYF,TRBV11-2,.,TRBJ2-7,TRBD2